The 30 T cell receptor beta chains below come from one sample, sequenced in a study of T cells in Graves' hyperthyroidism and ophthalmopathy. From RNA transcripts, TCR beta CDR3 regions were amplified. Primed by the HTBI set, a first-round RT-PCR was run on the TCR CDR3. TCRdb re-derived calls from the multiplex PCR reads in MiXCR, one entry per CDR3 protein. The sample carries 250,000 to 300,000 distinct CDR3 sequences, roughly 15% recorded once. Sequenced sample: blood. Receptor source: a woman in her thirties or forties with Graves' hyperthyroidism that later progressed to Graves' ophthalmopathy.

This clonotype was detected many times. This rearrangement joins TRBV19 to TRBJ2-7, with D possibly TRBD1 on 5 matching bases. CDR1 and CDR2 from the germline V gene are LNHDA and SQIVND (reference sequence). The CDR3 is 15 residues long. Trimming removed 5 bases at V and 4 bases at J, with 18 bases between. CDR3 bases: TGTGCCAGTAGTCCCGCTTTTAGACAGACATACGAGCAGTACTTC. It yields the protein CASSPAFRQTYEQYF.

This clonotype was recorded many times. The gene calls are TRBV9 and TRBJ2-5; D remains unclear. V was pared by 0 bases and J by 2 bases, with 8 bases between. Germline CDR1 is SGDLS and CDR2 is YYNGEE. This CDR3 contains 14 residues. The CDR3 protein is CASSVGNKQETQYF. The CDR3 nucleotides read TGTGCCAGCAGCGTAGGGAACAAGCAAGAGACCCAGTACTTC.

This clonotype showed up many times. This sequence joins TRBV2 and TRBJ2-2; 8 bases fit TRBD2. This CDR3 has 14 residues. Germline V CDR1 and CDR2: SNHLY, FYNNEI. V shed 6 bases, J shed 4 bases, and the junction held 4 bases outside the gene matches. CDR3 DNA sequence: TGTGCCAGCAGCCCGCGGGAGGCCACCGGGGAGCTGTTTTTT. The encoded protein is CASSPREATGELFF.

DNA for the CDR3: TGTGCCAGCAGTGACTTTTTCTGCGGAGAGACCCAGTACTTC. It codes for CASSDFFCGETQYF. This sequence joins TRBV6-4 and TRBJ2-5; no reliable D call. V was shortened by 1 base and J by 4 bases, with 10 bases between the two germline ends. Per the germline V gene, CDR1 is MRHNA and CDR2 is SNTAGT. CDR3 length: 14 residues.

In its sample, this clonotype was seen many times. CDR3 in amino acids: CASSLLAGSLTFNEQFF. In DNA form, the CDR3 reads TGTGCCAGCAGCCTACTCGCGGGGAGTCTCACATTCAATGAGCAGTTCTTC. V is TRBV12-3 or TRBV12-4 and J is TRBJ2-1, with TRBD2 as a possible D gene (6 bases). The CDR3 runs 17 residues. V lost 6 bases and J lost 6, with 24 bases in between.

This clonotype was recorded only once. V is TRBV20-1 and J is TRBJ2-1; D may match TRBD1 or TRBD2 (8 bases each). CDR1 is DFQATT, CDR2 SNEGSKA, per germline (reference sequence). CDR3 length: 14 amino acids. Trimming cost V 5 bases and J 8 bases, with 19 bases left between them. The CDR3 loop is CSAQSSGTGDEQFF. CDR3 bases: TGCAGTGCTCAAAGTAGCGGGACAGGAGATGAGCAGTTCTTC.

This clonotype was found many times. Mismatch with germline at one junction end may stem from a read error. V usage is TRBV7-7 and J usage is TRBJ2-3; D remains unclear. Germline-derived CDR1 and CDR2 are SSHAT and FNYEAQ (reference sequence). The CDR3 covers 15 residues. Here the CDR3 DNA reads TGTGCTAGCAGCCTATCCCCTGGGGGCACAGATACGCAGTATTTT. It specifies CASSLSPGGTDTQYF.

The table lists this clonotype with a few counts. This rearrangement joins TRBV6-5 to TRBJ2-2, with D unclear. Deletions cut 4 bases from V and 8 bases from J, with 11 bases between. The CDR3 runs 13 residues. Per germline, CDR1 MNHEY and CDR2 SVGAGI. The CDR3, as DNA: TGTGCCAGCAGTTTCGTCCCTGGGGGGGAGCTGTTTTTT. As protein: CASSFVPGGELFF.

This clonotype occurred many times. The chain recombines TRBV27 with TRBJ2-2; no reliable D call. Germline CDR1 reads MNHEY; CDR2 reads SMNVEV (reference sequence). V was trimmed by 0 bases and J by 5 bases, leaving 13 bases between them. The CDR3 contains 16 residues. Written as DNA, the CDR3 is TGTGCCAGCAGTTTATCGACGCGAGGATGGACCGGGGAGCTGTTTTTT. Translation: CASSLSTRGWTGELFF.

A word on this clonotype: This may be a read error, as it is one base from a much larger clone. This chain connects TRBV10-2 to TRBJ2-1; 16 bases are shared with TRBD2. The length of the CDR3 is 19 residues. Germline loops: CDR1 WSHSY, CDR2 SAAADI. The CDR3 here is CANSPGLAGGMSSYNEQFF. In nucleotides, the CDR3 is TGCGCCAACAGTCCGGGACTAGCGGGAGGGATGAGCTCCTACAATGAGCAGTTCTTC.

This clonotype has a count of ten or more. This sequence joins TRBV30 and TRBJ1-6; D remains unclear. Per the germline V gene, CDR1 is GTSNPN and CDR2 is SVGIG (reference sequence). This CDR3 is 16 amino acids long. The V end lost 1 base, the J end lost 10 bases, and 20 bases lay between the germline ends. The CDR3 bases are TGTGCCTGGAGTGAGTTGCTGGCGAGGGCAGTCTCACCCCTCCACTTT. Translating gives CAWSELLARAVSPLHF.

This clonotype occurred many times. The rearrangement links TRBV2 to TRBJ2-2; the match to TRBD1 covers 7 bases. V lost 3 bases, J lost 0 bases, and 13 bases stayed unmatched. CDR3 size: 19 residues. Germline CDR1 reads SNHLY; CDR2 reads FYNNEI. This CDR3 is CASSERGLRDRTNTGELFF. The CDR3 DNA sequence: TGTGCCAGCAGTGAGAGGGGGCTCCGGGACAGAACGAACACCGGGGAGCTGTTTTTT.

The chain has TRBV29-1 and TRBJ2-7; 10 bases are a match to TRBD1. This CDR3 has 13 amino acids. J lost 3 bases, V lost 5 bases, and 4 bases had no gene match. Germline loops: CDR1 SQVTM, CDR2 ANQGSEA. CDR3 coding DNA: TGCAGCGTTCTCGGGACAGGGGACTACGAGCAGTACTTC. Translated: CSVLGTGDYEQYF.

This clonotype was recorded many times. The rearrangement links TRBV7-9 to TRBJ2-2, with 7 bases matching TRBD2. The ends lost 0 bases at V and 5 bases at J; junction bases unmatched: 3. This CDR3 contains 15 residues. Germline assignment: CDR1 SEHNR and CDR2 FQNEAQ (reference sequence). CDR3 protein: CASSLASGLTGELFF. DNA for the CDR3: TGTGCCAGCAGCTTAGCGTCGGGACTAACCGGGGAGCTGTTTTTT.

There are many counts of this clonotype. Here the CDR3 DNA reads TGTGCCAGCAGTTCTAGGGTGGATCAAAACGAGCAGTACTTC. It specifies CASSSRVDQNEQYF. This chain links TRBV28 with TRBJ2-7; D is ambiguous. V lost 4 bases and J lost 5, with 15 bases in between. This CDR3 comprises 14 residues. Germline CDR1 reads MDHEN; CDR2 reads SYDVKM.

As concerns this clonotype: Since a much larger clone is just one base distant, this may be a read error. The V and J genes are TRBV3-1 and TRBJ1-5, with D possibly being TRBD2 (5 bases). The J call may not be correct, given that the DNA end is closer to TRBJ2-3. Germline V gene sequence: CDR1 LGHDT, CDR2 YNNKEL (reference sequence). The CDR3 covers 15 residues. The chain's CDR3 is CASSQEGVGGQPQYF. The CDR3 coding sequence is TGTGCCAGCAGCCAAGAAGGTGTCGGAGGTCAGCCCCAGTATTTT.

This clonotype was found many times. The chain links TRBV2 to TRBJ2-7; no firm D call. This CDR3 region has 14 residues. Trimming removed 4 bases from V and 0 bases from J, with 10 bases in between. CDR1 and CDR2 (germline): SNHLY, FYNNEI. CDR3 amino acids: CASSGTASSYEQYF. The CDR3 coding sequence is TGTGCCAGCAGTGGGACGGCGAGCTCCTACGAGCAGTACTTC.

This clonotype was seen ten or more times. The gene calls are TRBV7-8 and TRBJ2-1; D might be TRBD1 (6 bases). The CDR3 consists of 16 residues. Trimming left V 5 bases short and J 4 bases short, with 18 bases between. CDR1 and CDR2 from the germline V gene are SGHVS and FQNEAQ. The CDR3 protein is CASSKSRTAPYNEQFF. The CDR3 nucleotides read TGTGCCAGCAGCAAATCTAGGACAGCGCCGTACAATGAGCAGTTCTTC.

This clonotype has a count of ten or more. V is TRBV28 and J is TRBJ2-4; maybe TRBD2 (6 bases). The CDR3 sequence is 17 residues long. The germline V and J ends were trimmed by 6 bases and 2 bases, with 20 bases remaining between them. CDR1 and CDR2 from the germline V gene are MDHEN and SYDVKM. As DNA, the CDR3 is TGTGCCAGCAGCTATCGGACCCGGGGGAGGTCCAAAAACATTCAGTACTTC. Protein product: CASSYRTRGRSKNIQYF.

In DNA form, the CDR3 reads TGTGCCAGCAGCCTGAGGGGACTAAGAAACAATGAGCAGTTCTTC. Translated, it gives CASSLRGLRNNEQFF. The chain links TRBV28 to TRBJ2-1; the match to TRBD2 covers 7 bases. Trimming at V came to 6 bases and at J to 5 bases, leaving 10 bases not matched to a gene. Germline V gene data show CDR1 as MDHEN and CDR2 as SYDVKM. CDR3 length equals 15 residues.

At least ten counts were recorded for this clonotype. The V and J genes are TRBV7-9 and TRBJ2-5, with D unresolved. The CDR3 spans 13 residues. Germline loops: CDR1 SEHNR, CDR2 FQNEAQ (reference sequence). The ends were cut back, 5 bases at V and 2 bases at J, with 9 bases in the middle. The CDR3 sequence: CASSHSLQETQYF. CDR3 bases: TGTGCCAGCAGCCACTCCCTTCAAGAGACCCAGTACTTC.

This clonotype was seen repeatedly, ten times or more. J is TRBJ1-2 and V is TRBV25-1; D is unclear. The germline gives CDR1 MGHDK, CDR2 SYGVNS. CDR3 length equals 16 residues. The V and J ends lost 3 bases and 6 bases respectively, with 20 bases between them. CDR3 residues: CASSEAPSTGSDGYTF. The CDR3 DNA is TGTGCCAGCAGTGAGGCCCCCTCGACGGGAAGCGATGGCTACACCTTC.

The J gene is TRBJ2-7, the V gene TRBV11-2; TRBD2 aligns across 13 bases. CDR1 and CDR2 (germline): SGHAT, FQNNGV. This CDR3 is built from 16 residues. V lost 5 bases to trimming and J lost 4 bases; unmatched junction nucleotides: 8. The chain's CDR3 is CASSPTSGRAAYEQYF. The CDR3 coding sequence is TGTGCCAGCAGCCCAACTAGCGGGAGGGCGGCGTACGAGCAGTACTTC.

This rearrangement joins TRBV27 to TRBJ2-7; 8 bases are a match to TRBD1. The CDR3 runs 15 residues. Germline CDR1 reads MNHEY; CDR2 reads SMNVEV (reference sequence). With V trimmed by 7 bases and J by 4 bases, 12 bases remained unmatched. The CDR3 loop reads CASTQLRQGSYEQYF. CDR3 bases: TGTGCCAGCACCCAACTGAGACAGGGGTCATACGAGCAGTACTTC.

This clonotype turned up a few times. This chain's CDR3 is CASNPLGSAYNEQFF. CDR3 DNA sequence: TGCGCCAGCAACCCACTAGGATCAGCCTACAATGAGCAGTTCTTC. This rearrangement joins TRBV10-2 to TRBJ2-1; TRBD2 is a possible D gene (5 bases). The germline V and J ends were trimmed by 7 bases and 2 bases, with 15 bases remaining between them. The CDR3 sequence is 15 residues long. Germline loops: CDR1 WSHSY, CDR2 SAAADI.

At least ten counts were recorded for this clonotype. V usage is TRBV2 and J usage is TRBJ2-3, with no clear D. This CDR3 has 14 amino acids. The germline CDR1 and CDR2 sequences are SNHLY and FYNNEI. Trimming took off 4 bases at V and 0 bases at J, with 8 bases between the two ends. CDR3 sequence reads: CASSVDQSTDTQYF. The CDR3 DNA follows: TGTGCCAGCAGTGTAGACCAAAGCACAGATACGCAGTATTTT.

This clonotype was detected many times. The chain joins TRBV5-1 to TRBJ2-5; 7 bases map to TRBD2. Losses at the gene ends were 2 bases for V and 5 bases for J; bases not matched to a gene: 3. CDR3 length: 13 amino acids. Germline CDR1 and CDR2: SGHRS and YFSETQ. CDR3 bases: TGCGCCAGCAGCTTCGGGGGAGGGGAGACCCAGTACTTC. Translation gives CASSFGGGETQYF.

Details on this clonotype: Lacking the conserved final phenylalanine or tryptophan, this CDR3 likely reflects a read error. The chain recombines TRBV20-1 with TRBJ1-5, with D uncertain. The length of the CDR3 is 14 residues. Germline CDR1 and CDR2: DFQATT and SNEGSKA (reference sequence). CDR3 in amino acids: CSARDKGSNQPQHC. The CDR3 nucleotides are TGCAGTGCTAGAGATAAGGGTAGCAATCAACCCCAGCATTGT.

V gene TRBV5-4 combines with J gene TRBJ2-1; D call uncertain. Germline-derived CDR1 and CDR2 are SGHNT and YYREEE (reference sequence). The CDR3 contains 14 residues. The ends were cut back, 4 bases at V and 7 bases at J, with 15 bases in the middle. CDR3 in DNA: TGTGCCAGCAGCCGAGATCCGGCTAGGAATGAGCAGTTCTTC. It translates to CASSRDPARNEQFF.

V gene TRBV28 combines with J gene TRBJ2-5, with D possibly TRBD2 on 6 matching bases. The CDR3 is made up of 16 amino acids. V dropped 4 bases and J dropped 3 bases, with 18 bases sitting between them. Germline CDR1 reads MDHEN; CDR2 reads SYDVKM. In DNA form, the CDR3 reads TGTGCCAGCAGTTGGTTCCGGGGAGCTAGCGAAGAGACCCAGTACTTC. Residues: CASSWFRGASEETQYF.